This T cell receptor beta chain was observed in a study of T cell responses to AZD1222 COVID-19 vaccine. V lost 0 bases and J lost 0, with 15 bases in between. CDR1 MNHNS and CDR2 SASEGT come from the germline V gene. The CDR3 length is 18 residues. Concerning this clone: What it binds is not known.

Overall study results and limits: Samples come after the peak T cell response, not at day 14. Nearly half of spike-specific TCRs reportedly target variant regions that are unmutated in the B.1.351 and B.1.1.7 variants. Only 5 or 6 individuals given AZD1222 were seropositive at baseline.

Here immunoSEQ multiplex PCR was the method, and the copy in TCRdb shows in-frame clones only, minus some. The profile covers around 200,000 clones, with approximately 90% appearing a single time and more than 25% taken by the ten largest. The chain carries TRBV6-1 and TRBJ1-5, with D possibly being TRBD1 (5 bases). The sequence was obtained from an adult who received the AZD1222 COVID-19 vaccine. This sample comprised peripheral blood, obtained 28 days after the second AZD1222 dose. The CDR3: CASSEAGRQSYSNQPQHF. The DNA of the CDR3 is TGTGCCAGCAGTGAAGCGGGGCGACAGAGCTATAGCAATCAGCCCCAGCATTTT.